What follows describes a single TCR beta chain. The antigen remains unidentified. The sample is drawn from a study of cytomegalovirus exposure and HLA in healthy donors. V was shortened by 4 bases and J by 2 bases, with 15 bases between the two germline ends. The CDR3 is 15 residues long. Per germline, CDR1 SGHKS and CDR2 YYEKEE (reference sequence). Use of 60 Vbeta and 13 Jbeta primers characterized the PCR. Repertoires were generated with immunoSEQ multiplex PCR, while TCRdb's copy carries only in-frame clones and drops some. The sample has around 90,000 clones; less than 80% are singletons. Study conclusions and caveats: A few V segments could not be told apart, such as TRBV6-2 and TRBV6-3, and were left out.

Despite likely unrecorded immune exposures, the donors were nominally healthy at the time of sampling. The chain links TRBV5-5 to TRBJ1-1, with a weak D call TRBD1 (5 bases). Sequences were obtained from PBMCs. This clonotype was obtained from a boy between 10 and 17 years old in good health and CMV-seropositive. As DNA, the CDR3 is TGTGCCAGCAGCCAAGATGGGGCGGTAAACACTGAAGCTTTCTTT. This encodes CASSQDGAVNTEAFF. The variable domain in full, completed from reference TRBV5-5 and TRBJ1-1, reads DAGVTQSPTHLIKTRGQQVTLRCSPISGHKSVSWYQQVLGQGPQFIFQYYEKEERGRGNFPDRFSARQFPNYSSELNVNALLLGDSALYLCASSQDGAVNTEAFFGQGTRLTVV.